One and the same sample provided the 17 T cell receptor beta chains below, sequenced in a study of blood T cells in healthy people across ages. A sample-barcoded 5' primer and a J-beta primer mix were used in a second PCR of roughly 7 to 11 cycles. One entry per CDR3 protein, called by TCRdb with MiXCR from the 5' RACE reads. The table has over 500,000 distinct CDR3 sequences, approximately 26% seen once; the top ten hold over 3.5%. This sample also appeared in a second study, on T cells of mothers and their children.

The source material was blood. These receptors were obtained from a boy aged 2 to 10 in good health.

The chain carries TRBV11-2 and TRBJ2-5; tentatively, D is TRBD2 (6 bases). This CDR3 has 15 amino acids. In germline, CDR1 is SGHAT, CDR2 FQNNGV. V was shortened by 0 bases and J by 4 bases, with 12 bases between the two germline ends. The CDR3 coding sequence is TGTGCCAGCAGCTTAGAAGGGTCGCGGGGAGAGACCCAGTACTTC. Residues: CASSLEGSRGETQYF.

This clonotype has more than one count but fewer than ten. The CDR3 DNA follows: TGCAGTGCTTCCCGGGGGACCTACGAGCAGTACTTC. Translating it yields CSASRGTYEQYF. The chain carries TRBV20-1 and TRBJ2-7, with TRBD2 as a possible D gene (6 bases). The CDR3 runs 12 residues. Trimming removed 5 bases at V and 2 bases at J, with 10 bases between. CDR1 is DFQATT, CDR2 SNEGSKA, per germline (reference sequence).

The chain employs TRBV20-1 and TRBJ1-6; D remains ambiguous. From germline, CDR1 is DFQATT and CDR2 SNEGSKA (reference sequence). The CDR3 sequence is 13 residues long. V dropped 6 bases and J dropped 13 bases, with 19 bases sitting between them. The DNA for the CDR3 is TGCAGTGCCTCGGGCGGACCAGTTTATCCCCTCCACTTT. Its translation is CSASGGPVYPLHF.

The gene calls are TRBV12-3 or TRBV12-4 and TRBJ1-2; no clear D. The V end lost 7 bases, the J end lost 5 bases, and 20 bases lay between the germline ends. The CDR3 is 15 residues long. CDR3 residues: CASKAAMVTRYGYTF. The CDR3 DNA reads as TGTGCCAGCAAGGCGGCGATGGTGACGCGGTATGGCTACACCTTC.

A note on this clonotype: One end of the junction does not line up with germline, which may come from a read error. The V gene is TRBV2, the J gene TRBJ1-2; 12 nucleotides match TRBD1. In germline, CDR1 is SNHLY, CDR2 FYNNEI. The CDR3 extends over 15 amino acids. The chain's CDR3 is CASSKGQGAGYGHTF. The CDR3 nucleotides read TGTGCCAGCAGTAAGGGACAGGGGGCTGGATATGGCCACACCTTC.

The rearrangement uses TRBV18 and TRBJ1-1; TRBD1 might be the D (5 bases). The length of the CDR3 is 15 residues. V lost 4 bases and J 0 bases, leaving 12 bases between the germline ends. Germline values: CDR1 KGHSH, CDR2 LQKENI. Here the CDR3 reads CASSLGGGMNTEAFF. In nucleotides, the CDR3 is TGTGCCAGCTCACTGGGCGGGGGGATGAACACTGAAGCTTTCTTT.

In its sample, this clonotype was seen a few times. This chain uses TRBV5-1 with TRBJ1-2; D is uncertain. V gave up 6 bases and J gave up 0 bases, with 15 bases separating them. CDR1 is SGHRS, CDR2 YFSETQ, per germline. CDR3 size: 15 residues. CDR3 region: CASTLSHGSNYGYTF. CDR3 sequence (DNA): TGCGCCAGCACGTTGTCACACGGATCTAACTATGGCTACACCTTC.

V usage is TRBV4-3 and J usage is TRBJ2-1; D remains unclear. The CDR3 covers 15 residues. V lost 0 bases and J lost 4, with 10 bases in between. Germline CDR1 is LGHNA and CDR2 is YSLEER. CDR3 in amino acids: CASSQDRPGYNEQFF. The DNA for the CDR3 is TGCGCCAGCAGCCAAGATAGGCCTGGTTACAATGAGCAGTTCTTC.

The chain has TRBV19 and TRBJ1-5; tentative D call: TRBD1 (5 bases). Trimming pared 5 bases from V and 7 bases from J, leaving 18 bases between. The germline CDR1 and CDR2 sequences are LNHDA and SQIVND (reference sequence). CDR3 size: 15 residues. The CDR3 loop reads CASSPPRPRGQPQHF. For the CDR3, the DNA is TGTGCCAGTAGTCCCCCCCGACCTAGGGGACAGCCCCAGCATTTT.

This sequence joins TRBV5-1 and TRBJ2-7, with TRBD2 matching over 7 bases. This CDR3 spans 14 amino acids. The germline V gene has CDR1 SGHRS and CDR2 YFSETQ. V gave up 4 bases and J gave up 3 bases; unmatched junction bases: 7. The CDR3: CASSISGGRYEQYF. Written as DNA, the CDR3 is TGCGCCAGCAGCATCTCGGGAGGACGCTACGAGCAGTACTTC.

The gene calls are TRBV5-1 and TRBJ2-5; 10 bases map to TRBD2. J was trimmed by 5 bases and V by 4 bases; bases with no gene match: 14. Germline lookup yields CDR1 SGHRS and CDR2 YFSETQ. CDR3 length equals 17 residues. The DNA for the CDR3 is TGCGCCAGCAGCCTAGAGGCTAGCGGGAGTTTTGGGGAGACCCAGTACTTC. Amino acid sequence: CASSLEASGSFGETQYF.

This clonotype was observed a few times. The chain links TRBV7-2 to TRBJ2-1; 10 nucleotides match TRBD2. J gave up 6 bases and V 1 base, and 3 bases lay outside the gene matches. The CDR3 contains 15 residues. CDR1 is SGHTA and CDR2 is FQGNSA in the germline V gene. The CDR3 reads CASSLEAGGANEQFF. The CDR3 DNA reads as TGTGCCAGCAGCTTAGAAGCGGGAGGGGCCAATGAGCAGTTCTTC.

This clonotype turned up a few times. V gene TRBV29-1 combines with J gene TRBJ2-5, with a tentative D call TRBD1 (6 bases). Trimming removed 6 bases at V and 5 bases at J, with 13 bases between. This CDR3 region has 12 residues. Looked up from germline, CDR1 is SQVTM and CDR2 is ANQGSEA. This chain's CDR3 is CSVETGRETQYF. CDR3 nucleotide sequence: TGCAGCGTAGAGACAGGCCGGGAGACCCAGTACTTC.

The chain has TRBV6-5 and TRBJ1-2; the D is unclear. V lost 7 bases to trimming and J lost 6 bases, with 12 bases between them. This CDR3 contains 12 residues. Germline CDR1 MNHEY, CDR2 SVGAGI. The CDR3 region has the DNA TGTGCCAGCAAAGACGAGACCCATGGCTACACCTTC. Its protein is CASKDETHGYTF.

The chain joins TRBV7-9 to TRBJ1-4; no clear D. From germline, CDR1 is SEHNR and CDR2 FQNEAQ (reference sequence). V was shortened by 6 bases and J by 7 bases, with 15 bases between the two germline ends. The CDR3 is 14 residues long. CDR3 in amino acids: CASSPNPQSEKLFF. The DNA of the CDR3 is TGTGCCAGCAGTCCCAATCCTCAAAGTGAAAAACTGTTTTTT.

The chain links TRBV27 to TRBJ1-1; D perhaps matches TRBD1 (6 bases). The CDR3 runs 13 residues. Trimming removed 2 bases from V and 6 bases from J, with 10 bases in between. Germline V gene lookup returns CDR1 MNHEY and CDR2 SMNVEV (reference sequence). This CDR3 is CASSLDRQAEAFF. The CDR3 bases are TGTGCCAGCAGTTTAGATCGACAGGCTGAAGCTTTCTTT.

V and J are TRBV12-1 and TRBJ2-7; the D segment call TRBD2 is taken from the table without a DNA check. TRBV12-1 is recorded as a pseudogene. The CDR3 is 11 residues long. The CDR3 DNA is TGTGCTGCTGAGGCCCCCTACGAGCAGTACTTC. This sequence encodes CAAEAPYEQYF.